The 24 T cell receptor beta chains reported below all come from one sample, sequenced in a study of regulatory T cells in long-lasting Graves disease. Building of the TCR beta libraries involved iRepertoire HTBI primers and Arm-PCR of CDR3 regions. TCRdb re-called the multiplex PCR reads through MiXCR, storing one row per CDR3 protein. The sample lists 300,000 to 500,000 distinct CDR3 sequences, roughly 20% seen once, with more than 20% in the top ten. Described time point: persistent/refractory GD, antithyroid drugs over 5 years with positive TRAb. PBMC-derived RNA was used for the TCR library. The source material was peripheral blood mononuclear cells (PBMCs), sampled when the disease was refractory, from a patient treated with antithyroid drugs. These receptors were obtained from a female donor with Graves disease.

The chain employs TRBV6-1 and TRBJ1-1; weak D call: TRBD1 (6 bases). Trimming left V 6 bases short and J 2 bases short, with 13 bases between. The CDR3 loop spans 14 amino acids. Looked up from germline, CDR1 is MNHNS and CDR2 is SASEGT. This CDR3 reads CASRKGGSNTEAFF. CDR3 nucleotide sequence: TGTGCCAGCAGAAAAGGGGGGTCAAACACTGAAGCTTTCTTT.

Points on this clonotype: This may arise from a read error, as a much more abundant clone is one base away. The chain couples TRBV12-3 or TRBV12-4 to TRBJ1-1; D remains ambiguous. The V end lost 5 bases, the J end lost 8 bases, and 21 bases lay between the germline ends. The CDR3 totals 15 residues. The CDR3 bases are TGTGCCAGCAGTCCTCCCTTGAACAGACCGGAAGAAGCTTTCTTT. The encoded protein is CASSPPLNRPEEAFF.

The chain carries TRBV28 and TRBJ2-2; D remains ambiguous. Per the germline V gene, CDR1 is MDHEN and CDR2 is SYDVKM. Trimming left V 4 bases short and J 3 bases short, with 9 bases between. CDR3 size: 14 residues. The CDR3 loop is CASSYPVYTGELFF. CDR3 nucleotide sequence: TGTGCCAGCAGTTACCCGGTGTACACCGGGGAGCTGTTTTTT.

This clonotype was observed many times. The CDR3 coding sequence is TGTGCCAGCAGGGGGGTAGAGCCTACAACCGGCTCACCCCTCCACTTT. Protein sequence: CASRGVEPTTGSPLHF. The chain has TRBV28 and TRBJ1-6; weak D call: TRBD1 (5 bases). CDR3 size: 16 residues. Trimming took off 6 bases at V and 10 bases at J, with 22 bases between the two ends. Germline CDR1 reads MDHEN; CDR2 reads SYDVKM.

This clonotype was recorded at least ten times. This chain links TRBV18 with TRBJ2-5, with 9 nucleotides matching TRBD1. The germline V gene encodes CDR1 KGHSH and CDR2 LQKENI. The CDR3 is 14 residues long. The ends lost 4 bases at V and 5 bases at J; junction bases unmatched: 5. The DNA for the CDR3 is TGTGCCAGCTCACGGGACAGGGTCTATGAGACCCAGTACTTC. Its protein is CASSRDRVYETQYF.

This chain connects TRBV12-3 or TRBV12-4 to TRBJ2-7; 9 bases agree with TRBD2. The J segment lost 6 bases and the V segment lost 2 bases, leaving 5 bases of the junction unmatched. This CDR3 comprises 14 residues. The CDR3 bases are TGTGCCAGCAGTTTAATAGCGGGAGCGGCCGAGCAGTACTTC. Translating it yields CASSLIAGAAEQYF.

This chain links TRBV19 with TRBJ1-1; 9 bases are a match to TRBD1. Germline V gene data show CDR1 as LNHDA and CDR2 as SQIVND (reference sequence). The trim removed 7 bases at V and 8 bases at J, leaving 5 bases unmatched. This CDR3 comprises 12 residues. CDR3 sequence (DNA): TGTGCCAGTACCATAACAGGGGGCGAAGCTTTCTTT. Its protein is CASTITGGEAFF.

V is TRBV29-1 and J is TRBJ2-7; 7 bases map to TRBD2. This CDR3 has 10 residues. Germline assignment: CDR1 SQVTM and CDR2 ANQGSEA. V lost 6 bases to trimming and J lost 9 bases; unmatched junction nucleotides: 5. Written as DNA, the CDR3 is TGCAGCGTGCGCGCGGGAGTGCAGTACTTC. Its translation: CSVRAGVQYF.

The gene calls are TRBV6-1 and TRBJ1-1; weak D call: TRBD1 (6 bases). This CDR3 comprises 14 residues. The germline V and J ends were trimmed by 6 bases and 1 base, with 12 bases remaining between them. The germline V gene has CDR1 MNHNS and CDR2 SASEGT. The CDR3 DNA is TGTGCCAGCAGACCAGGGGTACAGAACACTGAAGCTTTCTTT. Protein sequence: CASRPGVQNTEAFF.

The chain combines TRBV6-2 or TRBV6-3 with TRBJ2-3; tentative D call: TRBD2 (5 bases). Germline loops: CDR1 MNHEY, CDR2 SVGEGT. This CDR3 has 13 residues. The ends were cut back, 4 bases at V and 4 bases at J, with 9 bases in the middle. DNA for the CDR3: TGTGCCAGCAGTTCCCTAGCAGCAGATACGCAGTATTTT. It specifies CASSSLAADTQYF.

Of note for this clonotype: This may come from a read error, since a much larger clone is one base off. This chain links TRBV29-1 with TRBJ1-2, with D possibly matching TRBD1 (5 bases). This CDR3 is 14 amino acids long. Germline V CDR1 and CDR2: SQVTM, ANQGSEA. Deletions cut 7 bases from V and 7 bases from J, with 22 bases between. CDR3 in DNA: TGCAGCGCTGAGGGGTGGGTGGCAGACGGTGGCTACACCTTC. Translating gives CSAEGWVADGGYTF.

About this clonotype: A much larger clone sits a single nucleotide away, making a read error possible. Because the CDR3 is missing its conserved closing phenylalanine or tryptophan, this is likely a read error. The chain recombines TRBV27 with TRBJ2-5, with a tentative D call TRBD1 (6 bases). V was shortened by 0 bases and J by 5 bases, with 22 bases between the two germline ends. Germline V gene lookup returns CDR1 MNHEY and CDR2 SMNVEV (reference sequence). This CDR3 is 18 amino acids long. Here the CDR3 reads CASSLSPTRRGWGETQYL. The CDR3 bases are TGTGCCAGCAGTTTATCCCCCACACGCAGGGGTTGGGGTGAGACCCAGTACCTC.

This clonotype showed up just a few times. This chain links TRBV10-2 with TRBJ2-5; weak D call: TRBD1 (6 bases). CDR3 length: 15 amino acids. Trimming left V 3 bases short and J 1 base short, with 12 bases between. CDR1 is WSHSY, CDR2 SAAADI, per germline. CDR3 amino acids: CASSDRTDSQETQYF. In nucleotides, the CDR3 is TGCGCCAGCAGTGATCGGACAGATAGCCAAGAGACCCAGTACTTC.

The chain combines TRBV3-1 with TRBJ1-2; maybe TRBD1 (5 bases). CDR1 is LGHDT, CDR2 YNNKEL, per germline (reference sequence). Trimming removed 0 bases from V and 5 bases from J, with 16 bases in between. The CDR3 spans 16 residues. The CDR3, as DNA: TGTGCCAGCAGCCAAGATAGGCGAGGTGGGGGGTATGGCTACACCTTC. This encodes CASSQDRRGGGYGYTF.

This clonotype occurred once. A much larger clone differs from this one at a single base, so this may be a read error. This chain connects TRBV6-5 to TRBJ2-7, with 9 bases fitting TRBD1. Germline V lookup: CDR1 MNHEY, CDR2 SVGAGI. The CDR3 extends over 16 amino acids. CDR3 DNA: TGTGCCAGCAGTTCGACAGCCGGGACAGGGTTCAACGAGCGGTACTTC. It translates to CASSSTAGTGFNERYF.

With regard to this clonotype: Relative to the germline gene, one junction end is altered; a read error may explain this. The chain's CDR3 is CASSLDAGEKNEQFF. The CDR3 nucleotides are TGTGCTAGCAGCTTAGATGCGGGGGAGAAGAATGAGCAGTTCTTC. The V gene is TRBV7-7, the J gene TRBJ2-1; 7 positions agree with TRBD2. The CDR3 spans 15 residues. Germline V gives CDR1 SSHAT, CDR2 FNYEAQ (reference sequence). Complete variable domain (other parts from reference TRBV7-7 and TRBJ2-1): GAGVSQSPRYKVTKRGQDVTLRCDPISSHATLYWYQQALGQGPEFLTYFNYEAQPDKSGLPSDRFSAERPEGSISTLTIQRTEQRDSAMYRCASSLDAGEKNEQFFGPGTRLTVL.

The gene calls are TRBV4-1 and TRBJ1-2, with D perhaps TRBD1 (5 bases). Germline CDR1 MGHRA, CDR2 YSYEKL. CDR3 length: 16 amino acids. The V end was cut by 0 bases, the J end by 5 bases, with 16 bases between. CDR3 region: CASSQDIGAGDYGYTF. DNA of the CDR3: TGCGCCAGCAGCCAAGATATCGGGGCCGGAGATTATGGCTACACCTTC.

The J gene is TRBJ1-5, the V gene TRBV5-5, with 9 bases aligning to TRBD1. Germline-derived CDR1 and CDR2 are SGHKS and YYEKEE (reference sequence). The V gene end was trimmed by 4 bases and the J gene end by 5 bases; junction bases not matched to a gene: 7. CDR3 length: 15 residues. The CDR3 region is CASSRGTGTDQPQHF. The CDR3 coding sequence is TGTGCCAGCAGCCGAGGGACAGGGACCGATCAGCCCCAGCATTTT.

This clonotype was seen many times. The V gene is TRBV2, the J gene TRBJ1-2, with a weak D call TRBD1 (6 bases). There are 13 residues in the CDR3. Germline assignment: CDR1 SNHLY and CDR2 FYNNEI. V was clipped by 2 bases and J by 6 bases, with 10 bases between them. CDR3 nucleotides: TGTGCCAGCAGTGAAAGTGCAGGGGATGGCTACACCTTC. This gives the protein CASSESAGDGYTF.

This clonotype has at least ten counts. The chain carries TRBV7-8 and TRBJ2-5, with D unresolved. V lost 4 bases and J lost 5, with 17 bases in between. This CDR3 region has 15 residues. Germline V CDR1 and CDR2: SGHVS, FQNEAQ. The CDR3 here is CASSSPISLGETQYF. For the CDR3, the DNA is TGTGCCAGCAGCTCACCCATTAGTTTGGGGGAGACCCAGTACTTC.

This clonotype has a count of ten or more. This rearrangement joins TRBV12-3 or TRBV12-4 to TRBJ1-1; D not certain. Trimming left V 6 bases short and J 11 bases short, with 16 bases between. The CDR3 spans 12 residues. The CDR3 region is CASSFSGDRAFF. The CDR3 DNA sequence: TGTGCCAGCAGCTTCTCCGGGGATAGGGCTTTCTTT.

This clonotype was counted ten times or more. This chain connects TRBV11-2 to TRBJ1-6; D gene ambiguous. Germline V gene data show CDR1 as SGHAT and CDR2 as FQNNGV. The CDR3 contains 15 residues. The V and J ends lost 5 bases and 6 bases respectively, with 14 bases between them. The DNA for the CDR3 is TGTGCCAGCAGCCCGGTCCGGGGATCTAATTCACCCCTCCACTTT. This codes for CASSPVRGSNSPLHF.

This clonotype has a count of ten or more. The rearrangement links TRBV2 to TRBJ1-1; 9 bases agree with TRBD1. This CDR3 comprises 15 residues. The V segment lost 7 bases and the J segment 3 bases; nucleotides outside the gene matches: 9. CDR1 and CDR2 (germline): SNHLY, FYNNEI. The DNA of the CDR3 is TGTGCCAGCACCAGAGGGAGGACAGGGGACACTGAAGCTTTCTTT. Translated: CASTRGRTGDTEAFF. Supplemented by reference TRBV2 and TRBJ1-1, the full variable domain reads EPEVTQTPSHQVTQMGQEVILRCVPISNHLYFYWYRQILGQKVEFLVSFYNNEISEKSEIFDDQFSVERPDGSNFTLKIRSTKLEDSAMYFCASTRGRTGDTEAFFGQGTRLTVV.

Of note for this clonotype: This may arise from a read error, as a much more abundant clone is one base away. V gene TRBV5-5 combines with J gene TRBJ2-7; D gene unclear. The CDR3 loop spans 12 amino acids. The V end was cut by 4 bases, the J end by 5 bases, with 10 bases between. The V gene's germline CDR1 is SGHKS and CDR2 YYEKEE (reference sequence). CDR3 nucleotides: TGTGCCAGCAGCCCCAGTCGGGACGAGCAGTACTTC. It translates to CASSPSRDEQYF.